What follows are 8 T cell receptor beta chains derived from one specimen sequenced in a study of OX40 agonist ivuxolimab in advanced cancers. Data came from immunoSEQ multiplex PCR; TCRdb stores just in-frame clones and leaves some out. The table records about 53,000 clones, around 79% of them present only once. The input for sequencing was CD4+ or CD8+ T cells sorted from blood, taken in a trial of the OX40 agonist ivuxolimab. The receptors were sampled from an adult with an advanced solid tumor such as melanoma, head and neck, liver or kidney cancer.

The genes are TRBV6-1 and TRBJ2-7; D not resolved. This CDR3 comprises 15 residues. The germline V gene has CDR1 MNHNS and CDR2 SASEGT. V was pared by 0 bases and J by 3 bases, with 12 bases between. Here the CDR3 reads CASSEAVWANYEQYF. The CDR3 DNA reads as TGTGCCAGCAGTGAAGCGGTGTGGGCGAACTACGAGCAGTACTTC.

V is TRBV27 and J is TRBJ2-3, with 11 bases matching TRBD2. This CDR3 has 15 residues. Per germline, CDR1 MNHEY and CDR2 SMNVEV (reference sequence). The V segment lost 6 bases and the J segment 2 bases; nucleotides outside the gene matches: 4. The CDR3 sequence: CASRGLAAFTDTQYF. CDR3 bases: TGTGCCAGCAGGGGACTAGCGGCGTTCACAGATACGCAGTATTTT.

The rearrangement links TRBV14 to TRBJ1-4; D is uncertain. The CDR3 sequence is 18 residues long. The germline gives CDR1 SGHDN, CDR2 FVKESK. V was cut by 0 bases and J by 0 bases, with 14 bases left in between. CDR3 amino acids: CASSQDRAALATNEKLFF. The CDR3 DNA follows: TGTGCCAGCAGCCAAGATCGGGCCGCCCTCGCAACTAATGAAAAACTGTTTTTT. Full variable domain (outside the CDR3, taken from reference TRBV14 and TRBJ1-4): EAGVTQFPSHSVIEKGQTVTLRCDPISGHDNLYWYRRVMGKEIKFLLHFVKESKQDESGMPNNRFLAERTGGTYSTLKVQPAELEDSGVYFCASSQDRAALATNEKLFFGSGTQLSVL.

This CDR3 is CASSYTTTDTQYF. The CDR3 DNA reads as TGTGCCAGCAGCTACACAACCACAGATACGCAGTATTTT. The chain carries TRBV7-3 and TRBJ2-3; D is unclear. In germline, CDR1 is SGHTA, CDR2 FQGTGA. The CDR3 runs 13 residues. V lost 4 bases to trimming and J lost 2 bases, with 7 bases between them.

This clone has only a few counts. The chain employs TRBV5-4 and TRBJ2-7, with 8 bases fitting TRBD1. This CDR3 has 14 residues. The germline CDR1 and CDR2 sequences are SGHNT and YYREEE (reference sequence). J was trimmed by 5 bases and V by 3 bases; bases with no gene match: 7. The CDR3 protein is CASSWGQALNEQYF. CDR3 nucleotide sequence: TGTGCCAGCAGCTGGGGACAGGCGCTAAACGAGCAGTACTTC.

This chain joins TRBV19 and TRBJ1-2; tentative D call: TRBD1 (5 bases). The V and J ends lost 3 bases and 14 bases respectively, with 13 bases between them. Per germline, CDR1 LNHDA and CDR2 SQIVND (reference sequence). The CDR3 runs to 11 residues. Written as DNA, the CDR3 is TGTGCCAGTAGTATGCAAGGGGCCGGGACCTTC. Its translation: CASSMQGAGTF.

The chain employs TRBV6-1 and TRBJ2-3, with unresolved D. The CDR3 runs 14 residues. The V gene's germline CDR1 is MNHNS and CDR2 SASEGT. Trimming stripped 1 base from V and 6 bases from J, with 11 bases between. CDR3 sequence reads: CASSEDSRWDTQYF. The CDR3 DNA sequence: TGTGCCAGCAGTGAAGACTCAAGATGGGATACGCAGTATTTT.

This rearrangement joins TRBV11-3 to TRBJ2-1, with 14 bases that match TRBD2. Losses at the gene ends were 4 bases for V and 1 base for J; bases not matched to a gene: 6. CDR1 and CDR2 (germline): SGHNT, YENEEA. This CDR3 is built from 18 residues. CDR3 bases: TGTGCCAGCAGCTCATGGACTAGCGGGGGGTTATCCTACAATGAGCAGTTCTTC. Translation: CASSSWTSGGLSYNEQFF.